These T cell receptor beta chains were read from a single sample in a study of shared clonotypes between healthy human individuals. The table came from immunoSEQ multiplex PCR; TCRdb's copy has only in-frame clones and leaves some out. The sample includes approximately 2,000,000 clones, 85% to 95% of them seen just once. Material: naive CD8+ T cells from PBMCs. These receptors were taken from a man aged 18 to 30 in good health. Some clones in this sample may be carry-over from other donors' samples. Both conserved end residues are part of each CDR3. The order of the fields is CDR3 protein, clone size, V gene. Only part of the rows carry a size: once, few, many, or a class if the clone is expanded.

CASSLLGATDTQYF NA TRBV27
CASSFGAGLTPQHF once TRBV7-8
CAISEYPSGTGDEQYF NA TRBV10-3
CASSSHRGGTDTQYF NA TRBV7-2
CASRTSGRQGEQFF NA TRBV4-1
CASSLRGHNQPQHF NA TRBV27
CASSKGQGPSAGEKLFF NA TRBV19
CASSLLSEGYTF NA TRBV7-9
CASSLGGRNNEQFF NA TRBV7-9
CASRPRGAPAYEQYF NA TRBV19
CASSRSKQGAHTEAFF NA TRBV9
CAWMVGSGELFF NA TRBV30
CAWSAVSLGEQYF once TRBV30
CASSLRVSPYEQYF NA TRBV7-9
CASSPLGARADEQYF NA TRBV28
CASSPGWWREEGHEQFF NA TRBV18
CASSLQVFAGYGYTF NA TRBV19
CASRFGGTDTQYF NA TRBV7-9
CATEQTLKAFF NA TRBV6-5
CATSVRDSSGNTIYF NA TRBV15
CASGESAVNQPQHF few TRBV7-9
CASSLAPGWGEKLFF NA TRBV7-8
CASSPTGTGVFSGANVLTF NA TRBV28
CASSLRGRGVYGYTF NA TRBV27
CASSWGQGSSYEQYF NA TRBV7-9
CASSLAPPTGDLMTYEQYF NA TRBV7-6
CAWSSNRVTNYGYTF NA TRBV30
CASSPWTSGAYEQYF NA TRBV5-1
CASSPPGLAGVEVETDTQYF NA TRBV18
CASSLSAGYSNQPQHF NA TRBV27
CASWWASGSVDEQFF NA TRBV7-9
CASSVERQGSGANVLTF NA TRBV9
CASRDGTGGNQPQHF NA TRBV27
CASSSRPAYPYEQYF NA TRBV13
CASSPLPSLNTEAFF once TRBV28
CAISDGGGPYEQYF NA TRBV10-3
CASSHAKKDRVIGETQYF NA TRBV4-1
CAWSGSTAYEQYF NA TRBV30
CASSQEPFSGPSTDTQYF NA TRBV4-3
CASSDSGQSSTDTQYF NA TRBV6-4
CASTWSTAFSYEQYF NA TRBV5-6
CASSVATVTRTSGYNEQFF NA TRBV9
CASSSYRDGYTF NA TRBV11-2
CASSVMGQGASAEAFF NA TRBV9
CASSQEGETSGRSYEQYF NA TRBV4-3
CSARTSGYEQYF NA TRBV29-1
CASSLQGNTGELFF few TRBV11-2